Listed below are T cell receptor beta chains from one sample, sequenced in a study of blood T cell repertoires in COVID-19. Sequencing used immunoSEQ multiplex PCR; TCRdb keeps in-frame clones, though not all of them. Found here are approximately 77,000 clones, 80% of them singletons; the top ten hold 4.5% to 5.5%. Sequenced: peripheral blood. These receptors came from an older woman with acute or convalescent COVID-19. Each CDR3 is given with its conserved first and last residue. D genes are given only for firm matches. Size tells how often a clone was seen (once, few, many) or the class of an expanded clone, and some rows leave it out.

V	D	J	size	CDR3	DNA
TRBV5-3	TRBD1	TRBJ1-1	-	CARSHRGTEAFF	TGTGCCAGAAGCCACAGGGGTACTGAAGCTTTCTTT
TRBV6-5	TRBD1	TRBJ1-2	once	CASSYFYSDRADGYTF	TGTGCCAGCAGTTACTTCTACTCCGACAGGGCGGATGGCTACACCTTC
TRBV6-5	-	TRBJ1-2	-	CASRMTTNYGYTF	TGTGCCAGCAGAATGACAACTAACTATGGCTACACCTTC
TRBV6-2/TRBV6-3	TRBD1	TRBJ1-2	-	CASSYSTGPNYGYTF	TGTGCCAGCAGTTACTCGACAGGGCCTAACTATGGCTACACCTTC
TRBV9	TRBD1	TRBJ2-1	-	CASSPRDRGYNEQFF	TGTGCCAGCAGCCCCCGGGACAGGGGGTACAATGAGCAGTTCTTC
TRBV4-3	TRBD2	TRBJ2-2	-	CASSRGLAGGTGELFF	TGCGCCAGCAGCCGAGGACTAGCGGGGGGCACCGGGGAGCTGTTTTTT
TRBV11-3	-	TRBJ1-1	-	CASSLGRGRNTEAFF	TGTGCCAGCAGCTTAGGACGCGGCAGGAACACTGAAGCTTTCTTT
TRBV11-2	-	TRBJ1-3	-	CASSLTQVLGNTIYF	TGTGCCAGCAGCTTAACGCAGGTCCTGGGAAACACCATATATTTT
TRBV5-1	-	TRBJ2-7	-	CASSLERDSLAYEQYF	TGCGCCAGCAGCTTGGAACGGGACTCCTTAGCCTACGAGCAGTACTTC
TRBV3-1/TRBV3-2	-	TRBJ1-6	-	CASSRTEASAPIGSPLHF	TGTGCCAGCAGCCGTACTGAGGCCTCCGCCCCGATAGGTTCACCCCTCCACTTT
TRBV7-2	-	TRBJ2-3	-	CASSASTDTQYF	TGTGCCAGCAGCGCGAGCACAGATACGCAGTATTTT
TRBV19	TRBD2	TRBJ2-3	-	CASSTGLAGRDTQYF	TGTGCCAGTAGTACAGGACTAGCGGGGAGAGATACGCAGTATTTT
TRBV5-1	-	TRBJ2-5	-	CASSLAPVAGGAETQYF	TGCGCCAGCAGCTTAGCCCCTGTTGCTGGCGGGGCGGAGACCCAGTACTTC
TRBV27	TRBD2	TRBJ2-1	-	CASSSRTSGGALRSEQFF	TGTGCCAGCAGTTCCCGGACTAGCGGGGGGGCGCTACGCAGTGAGCAGTTCTTC
TRBV19	TRBD1	TRBJ2-5	-	CASSRTGAGRETQYF	TGTGCCAGTAGTAGGACAGGGGCCGGGAGGGAGACCCAGTACTTC
TRBV3-1/TRBV3-2	-	TRBJ2-2	once	CASSVRGHPKDPGELFF	TGTGCCAGCAGCGTAAGGGGACACCCTAAAGACCCCGGGGAGCTGTTTTTT
TRBV5-4	TRBD1	TRBJ1-2	-	CASSRGQGYGYTF	TGTGCCAGCAGCAGGGGACAGGGGTATGGCTACACCTTC
TRBV6-2/TRBV6-3	-	TRBJ1-2	few	CASSPRGQTSGYTF	TGTGCCAGCAGTCCCCGAGGACAGACAAGTGGCTACACCTTC
TRBV11-3	-	TRBJ2-7	-	CASSPPGHRDYEQYF	TGTGCCAGCAGCCCGCCGGGGCACAGGGACTACGAGCAGTACTTC
TRBV27	-	TRBJ2-5	-	CASAGWQGKQETQYF	TGTGCCAGCGCTGGGTGGCAGGGTAAACAAGAGACCCAGTACTTC
TRBV4-3	-	TRBJ1-2	once	CASSQGLPFGYGYTF	TGCGCCAGCAGCCAAGGACTCCCGTTTGGCTATGGCTACACCTTC
TRBV4-1	TRBD1	TRBJ2-7	-	CASRDSSYEQYF	TGCGCCAGTCGGGACAGCTCCTACGAGCAGTACTTC